These T cell receptor beta chains were read from a single sample in a study of beta chain features in type 1 diabetes. Here immunoSEQ multiplex PCR was the method, and the copy in TCRdb shows in-frame clones only, minus some. The sample has roughly 380,000 clones, about 19% seen once. The sample comprised naive CD4+ T cells from blood. The receptors derive from a woman aged 18-29 years in good health. Each CDR3 is given with its conserved first and last residue. Each record gives: V gene, clone size, D gene, J gene, CDR3 protein, CDR3 DNA. The D gene is left open where the match is weak. The listing skips clone size in some rows; elsewhere it reads once, few, many or a size class.

TRBV9	few	NA	TRBJ2-7	CASSVGARKPYEQYF	TGTGCCAGCAGCGTAGGGGCCCGCAAGCCCTACGAGCAGTACTTC
TRBV7-2	NA	TRBD2	TRBJ2-3	CASRQGLAGVDTQYF	TGTGCCAGCAGGCAGGGACTAGCGGGGGTAGATACGCAGTATTTT
TRBV29-1	NA	TRBD2	TRBJ2-5	CSVEDKGTSGKQETQYF	TGCAGCGTTGAAGATAAGGGGACTAGCGGGAAACAAGAGACCCAGTACTTC
TRBV6-5	few	TRBD1	TRBJ1-1	CASNLQGLGTEAFF	TGTGCCAGCAACCTACAGGGGTTGGGCACTGAAGCTTTCTTT
TRBV5-1	few	TRBD1	TRBJ1-5	CASSSGTGDNQPQHF	TGCGCCAGCAGCTCCGGGACAGGGGACAATCAGCCCCAGCATTTT
TRBV19	NA	TRBD1	TRBJ2-6	CASSPLRDRLSSGANVLTF	TGTGCCAGTAGTCCCTTGAGGGACAGACTGAGCTCTGGGGCCAACGTCCTGACTTTC
TRBV29-1	few	TRBD1	TRBJ1-2	CSTRQGIRYTF	TGCAGCACCCGACAGGGAATTCGCTACACCTTC
TRBV4-3	NA	NA	TRBJ1-2	CASSGEGVGGYTF	TGCGCCAGCAGCGGGGAAGGGGTGGGTGGCTACACCTTC
TRBV14	few	NA	TRBJ2-5	CASSQLGQQETQYF	TGTGCCAGCAGCCAATTAGGACAGCAAGAGACCCAGTACTTC
TRBV7-9	few	NA	TRBJ1-2	CASSSSLDGYTF	TGTGCCAGCAGCTCTTCCCTTGATGGCTACACCTTC
TRBV5-1	NA	TRBD1	TRBJ2-6	CASSLMTGNSGANVLTF	TGCGCCAGCAGCTTGATGACAGGGAACTCTGGGGCCAACGTCCTGACTTTC
TRBV7-2	NA	NA	TRBJ2-7	CASSLVSRVGEQYF	TGTGCCAGCAGCTTAGTTTCGCGGGTTGGCGAGCAGTACTTC
TRBV9	once	TRBD2	TRBJ2-7	CASSPRTSGIYEQYF	TGTGCCAGCAGCCCCCGGACTAGCGGGATCTACGAGCAGTACTTC
TRBV6-1	NA	NA	TRBJ2-6	CASSEAHFLEAGANVLTF	TGTGCCAGCAGTGAAGCGCATTTCTTAGAAGCTGGGGCCAACGTCCTGACTTTC
TRBV5-1	few	TRBD2	TRBJ2-1	CASSLAPSGSSYNEQFF	TGCGCCAGCAGCTTGGCCCCCAGCGGGAGTTCCTACAATGAGCAGTTCTTC